This entry lists 4 T cell receptor beta chains sequenced from one sample in a study of blood T cells in healthy people across ages. Through a sample-barcoded 5' primer and a J-beta primer mix, a second PCR was run for roughly 7 to 12 cycles. TCRdb independently ran MiXCR on the 5' RACE reads; one entry per CDR3 protein. The sample contains roughly 2 million distinct CDR3 sequences, approximately 50% of which appear only once. Sequencing used blood. All receptors come from a woman between 40 and 55 years old in good health.

CDR3 loop: CSVDLGAGGSGYTF. DNA for the CDR3: TGCAGCGTTGACTTGGGGGCAGGGGGCTCTGGCTACACCTTC. V and J are TRBV29-1 and TRBJ1-2; 8 bases are a match to TRBD1. V dropped 3 bases and J dropped 7; count of bases not matched to a gene: 10. The germline V gene has CDR1 SQVTM and CDR2 ANQGSEA. This CDR3 is 14 amino acids long. Supplemented by reference TRBV29-1 and TRBJ1-2, the full variable domain reads SAVISQKPSRDICQRGTSLTIQCQVDSQVTMMFWYRQQPGQSLTLIATANQGSEATYESGFVIDKFPISRPNLTFSTLTVSNMSPEDSSIYLCSVDLGAGGSGYTFGSGTRLTVV.

The table lists this clonotype with a few counts. The J gene is TRBJ2-1, the V gene TRBV29-1; D is perhaps TRBD1 (5 bases). Trimming left V 0 bases short and J 8 bases short, with 14 bases between. The CDR3 totals 14 residues. Germline V CDR1 and CDR2: SQVTM, ANQGSEA. The CDR3 loop reads CSVEDQGFNDEQFF. CDR3 DNA: TGCAGCGTTGAAGATCAGGGTTTCAATGATGAGCAGTTCTTC.

This chain links TRBV10-2 with TRBJ2-6; TRBD1 agrees at 7 bases. The J segment lost 9 bases and the V segment lost 6 bases, leaving 11 bases of the junction unmatched. The CDR3 contains 15 residues. The germline V gene encodes CDR1 WSHSY and CDR2 SAAADI. The CDR3 region has the DNA TGCGCCAGCAGGAGGGCCGGGACAGCGATCAACGTCCTGACTTTC. This codes for CASRRAGTAINVLTF.

This clonotype came up once. J is TRBJ2-1 and V is TRBV7-2; D might be TRBD2 (5 bases). Per germline, CDR1 SGHTA and CDR2 FQGNSA. Trimming pared 5 bases from V and 3 bases from J, leaving 14 bases between. This CDR3 has 15 residues. CDR3 sequence reads: CASSRRSNDYNEQFF. CDR3 bases: TGTGCCAGCAGCCGGAGGAGTAACGACTACAATGAGCAGTTCTTC.